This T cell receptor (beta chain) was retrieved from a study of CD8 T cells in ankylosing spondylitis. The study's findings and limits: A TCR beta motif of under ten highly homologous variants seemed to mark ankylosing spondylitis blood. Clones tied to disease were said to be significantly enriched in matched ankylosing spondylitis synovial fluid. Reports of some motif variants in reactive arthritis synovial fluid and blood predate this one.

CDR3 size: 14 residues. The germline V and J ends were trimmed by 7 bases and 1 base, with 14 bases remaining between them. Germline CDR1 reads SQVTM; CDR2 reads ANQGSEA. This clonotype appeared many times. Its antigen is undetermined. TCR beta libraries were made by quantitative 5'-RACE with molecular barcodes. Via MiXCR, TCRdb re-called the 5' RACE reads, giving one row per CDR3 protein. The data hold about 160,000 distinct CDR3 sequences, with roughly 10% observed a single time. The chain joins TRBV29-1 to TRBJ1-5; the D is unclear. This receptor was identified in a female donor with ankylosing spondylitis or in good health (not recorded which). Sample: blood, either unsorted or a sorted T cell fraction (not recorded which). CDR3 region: CSASEGLSNQPQHF. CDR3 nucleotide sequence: TGCAGCGCAAGTGAAGGTCTGAGCAATCAGCCCCAGCATTTT.